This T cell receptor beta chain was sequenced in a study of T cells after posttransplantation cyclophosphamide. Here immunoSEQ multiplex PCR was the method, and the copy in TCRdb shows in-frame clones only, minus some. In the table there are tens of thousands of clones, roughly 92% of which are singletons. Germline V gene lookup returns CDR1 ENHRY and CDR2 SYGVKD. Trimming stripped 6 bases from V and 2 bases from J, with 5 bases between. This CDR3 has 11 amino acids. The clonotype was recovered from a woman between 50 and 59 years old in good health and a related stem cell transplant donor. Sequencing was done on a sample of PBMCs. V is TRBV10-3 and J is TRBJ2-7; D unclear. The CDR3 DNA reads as TGTGCCATCAGGAGAACCTACGAGCAGTACTTC. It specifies CAIRRTYEQYF.